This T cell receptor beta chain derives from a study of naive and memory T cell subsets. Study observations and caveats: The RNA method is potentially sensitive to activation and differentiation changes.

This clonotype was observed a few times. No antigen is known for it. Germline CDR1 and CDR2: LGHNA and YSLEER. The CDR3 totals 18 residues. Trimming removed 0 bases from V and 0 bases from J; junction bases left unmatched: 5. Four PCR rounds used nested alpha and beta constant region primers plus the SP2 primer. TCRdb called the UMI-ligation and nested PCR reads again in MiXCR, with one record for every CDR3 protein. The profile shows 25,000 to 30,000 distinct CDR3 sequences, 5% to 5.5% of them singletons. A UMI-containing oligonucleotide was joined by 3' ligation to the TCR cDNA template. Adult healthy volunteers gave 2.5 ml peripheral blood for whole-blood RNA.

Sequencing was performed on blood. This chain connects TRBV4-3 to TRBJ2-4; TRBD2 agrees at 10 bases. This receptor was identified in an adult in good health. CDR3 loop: CASSQDRVAGGAKNIQYF. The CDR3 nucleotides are TGCGCCAGCAGCCAAGATCGGGTAGCGGGAGGAGCCAAAAACATTCAGTACTTC.